What follows are 18 T cell receptor beta chains derived from one specimen sequenced in a study of CD8+CD57+ T cells in acquired aplastic anemia. Patients chosen for sequencing had shown CD8+CD57+ cell expansion by flow cytometry. The study profiled TCR beta VDJ and CDR3 using genomic DNA as template. TCRdb processed the reads anew with MiXCR; each CDR3 protein has one entry. Among fewer than 300,000 distinct CDR3 sequences, roughly 82% were seen once, and the ten largest hold 40% to 50%. Sequences were obtained from sorted CD4+, CD8+, or CD8+CD57+ T cells (not recorded which) from PBMCs. The receptors were gathered from a human donor with aplastic anemia.

A remark on this clonotype: At one end the junction does not follow the germline gene, possibly because of a read error. The rearrangement joins TRBV7-8 to TRBJ2-7; TRBD1 is a possible D gene (5 bases). Germline values: CDR1 SGHVS, CDR2 FQNEAQ. The length of the CDR3 is 13 residues. CDR3 DNA: TGTGCCAGCAGCCTGGGGCGCTGTCCCGAGAAGTACTTT. Its protein is CASSLGRCPEKYF.

In regard to this clonotype: Sequence at one end of the junction differs from germline and may be a read error. The chain is built from TRBV5-1 and TRBJ1-3; no clear D. The CDR3 consists of 15 residues. CDR1 is SGHRS, CDR2 YFSETQ, per germline. As DNA, the CDR3 is TGTGCCAGCAGTGAAGGCTATAGCAATCAAAACACCATATATTTT. It codes for CASSEGYSNQNTIYF. Full variable domain (missing parts from reference TRBV5-1 and TRBJ1-3): KAGVTQTPRYLIKTRGQQVTLSCSPISGHRSVSWYQQTPGQGLQFLFEYFSETQRNKGNFPGRFSGRQFSNSRSEMNVSTLELGDSALYLCASSEGYSNQNTIYFGEGSWLTVV.

In the case of this clonotype: One junction end does not reproduce the germline sequence, and a read error may be involved. The chain joins TRBV7-6 to TRBJ1-6; D unclear. There are 14 residues in the CDR3. The germline gives CDR1 SGHVS, CDR2 FNYEAQ. The CDR3 region is CASSLTSYTSPLYF. The CDR3 DNA follows: TGTGCCAGCAGCTTGACTTCATATACTTCTCCCCTCTACTTT. Supplemented by reference TRBV7-6 and TRBJ1-6, the full variable domain reads GAGVSQSPRYKVTKRGQDVALRCDPISGHVSLYWYRQALGQGPEFLTYFNYEAQQDKSGLPNDRFSAERPEGSISTLTIQRTEQRDSAMYRCASSLTSYTSPLYFGNGTRLTVT.

A word on this clonotype: This likely comes from a read error, as the CDR3 has no conserved phenylalanine or tryptophan at its end. The chain uses TRBV28 and TRBJ1-5; D is unresolved. This CDR3 has 14 residues. Germline assignment: CDR1 MDHEN and CDR2 SYDVKM. The CDR3 coding sequence is TGTGCCTGCAGTTTGGGCCCGCCCCAAAAGCCCCAGCATCTT. Residues: CACSLGPPQKPQHL.

The rearrangement uses TRBV2 and TRBJ2-2; 11 nucleotides agree with TRBD2. With 6 bases clipped from V and 2 bases from J, the junction kept 8 bases outside the gene matches. Germline values: CDR1 SNHLY, CDR2 FYNNEI. This CDR3 spans 17 amino acids. The DNA of the CDR3 is TGTGCCAGCAGCAAGTTGGGGACTAGCGGTAACACCGGGGAGCTGTTTTTT. Protein sequence: CASSKLGTSGNTGELFF.

About this clonotype: The junction does not match germline at one end; this may be a read error. The chain uses TRBV7-3 and TRBJ2-4, with unresolved D. The germline V gene has CDR1 SGHTA and CDR2 FQGTGA. This CDR3 has 12 residues. The CDR3 is CASSSSGNFQDF. The CDR3 region has the DNA TGTGCCAGCAGTTCTAGTGGGAACTTTCAAGACTTC.

As regards this clonotype: A read error is likely, as this CDR3 ends without the conserved phenylalanine or tryptophan. The DNA is left out, because the CDR3 cannot be placed on it with certainty; the CDR3 is given as TCRdb lists it. This chain links TRBV9 with TRBJ2-1; the table gives TRBD1 as D, unverified against the DNA. CDR1 and CDR2 (germline): SGDLS, YYNGEE. The CDR3 length is 11 residues, termini included. CDR3 amino acids: CASSSADREYN.

Points on this clonotype: Because it lacks the conserved phenylalanine or tryptophan at the end, this CDR3 is likely a read error. Because the CDR3's place on the DNA is in doubt, the DNA is left out and the CDR3 is given as listed by TCRdb. The J gene is TRBJ1-5, the V gene TRBV7-2; the table's TRBD1 call for D was not verified on the DNA. From germline, CDR1 is SGHTA and CDR2 FQGNSA. From its first to its last residue, the CDR3 has 13 amino acids. The CDR3 loop reads CASSHTGTGTHHS.

This clonotype has ten or more counts. V and J are TRBV4-1 and TRBJ2-1; weak D call: TRBD1 (8 bases). This CDR3 spans 16 amino acids. V was clipped by 4 bases and J by 5 bases, with 18 bases between them. The germline gives CDR1 MGHRA, CDR2 YSYEKL. Written as DNA, the CDR3 is TGCGCCAGCAGCCCCCATCCAACAGGGGGGGACAATGAGCAGTTCTTC. Translating gives CASSPHPTGGDNEQFF.

To note about this clonotype: The missing conserved phenylalanine or tryptophan at the end of this CDR3 makes a read error likely. The limits of the CDR3 on the DNA are not certain, so only TCRdb's listed CDR3 is given. The CDR3 reads CATSRVPGQLTQ. The chain is built from TRBV15 and TRBJ2-2; TRBD1, the table's D call, was not compared with the DNA. CDR1 and CDR2 (germline): LNHNV, YYDKDF (reference sequence). The CDR3 region is 12 residues in length, termini included.

The V gene is TRBV9, the J gene TRBJ2-5; D gene unclear. V lost 3 bases and J lost 6, with 15 bases in between. Germline CDR1 is SGDLS and CDR2 is YYNGEE. This CDR3 is 14 amino acids long. The CDR3 protein is CASSGSPDRQTQYF. The CDR3 nucleotides are TGTGCCAGCAGCGGATCCCCGGATAGGCAGACCCAGTACTTC.

The chain joins TRBV7-9 to TRBJ1-1, with D uncertain. CDR3 size: 15 residues. Trimming left V 2 bases short and J 7 bases short, with 17 bases between. Germline values: CDR1 SEHNR, CDR2 FQNEAQ (reference sequence). CDR3: CASSLSGGEEDEAFF. For the CDR3, the DNA is TGTGCCAGCAGCTTATCAGGCGGCGAGGAAGATGAAGCTTTCTTT.

Of note for this clonotype: At one end the junction does not follow the germline gene, possibly because of a read error. This chain links TRBV7-8 with TRBJ2-3, with 7 bases lining up with TRBD1. The CDR3 runs 14 residues. Germline CDR1 and CDR2: SGHVS and FQNEAQ. CDR3 DNA: TGTGCCAGCGGCGAAGGGGGCACACATACTACGCAGTTTTTT. It encodes CASGEGGTHTTQFF.

The chain couples TRBV7-9 to TRBJ1-4; TRBD1 matches 9 bases. V was clipped by 4 bases and J by 4 bases; unmatched bases: 19. The CDR3 runs to 20 residues. Germline V lookup: CDR1 SEHNR, CDR2 FQNEAQ (reference sequence). The CDR3 nucleotides read TGTGCCAGCAGCTCTCATCGCGGAGGGGACAGGGCAGAGCATAATGAAAAACTGTTTTTT. Protein sequence: CASSSHRGGDRAEHNEKLFF.

Turning to this clonotype: The conserved phenylalanine or tryptophan normally closing the CDR3 is absent here, so this likely arose from a read error. No DNA is shown, since the ends of the CDR3 on it are uncertain; the CDR3 is the one TCRdb lists. The chain carries TRBV7-9 and TRBJ2-3; TRBD2 is the table's D call and was not checked against the DNA. Termini included, the CDR3 measures 12 amino acids. Germline-derived CDR1 and CDR2 are SEHNR and FQNEAQ (reference sequence). CDR3 residues: CASSLGGLIQGY.

Concerning this clonotype: A junction end diverges from the germline sequence, so it may reflect a read error. This chain joins TRBV7-8 and TRBJ2-1; 7 bases are shared with TRBD1. The CDR3 is made up of 13 amino acids. CDR1 and CDR2 (germline): SGHVS, FQNEAQ. CDR3 amino acids: CASSFHSAGTALF. In nucleotides, the CDR3 is TGTGCCAGCAGCTTTCATTCAGCCGGGACAGCCCTTTTC.

The J gene is TRBJ2-7, the V gene TRBV19; the D gene is possibly TRBD2 (6 bases). The germline gives CDR1 LNHDA, CDR2 SQIVND (reference sequence). The CDR3 is 16 residues long. CDR3 in amino acids: CASSISWEDNQPQHYV. The CDR3 nucleotides read TGTGCCAGTAGTATTTCTTGGGAGGACAATCAGCCCCAGCATTACGTC.

This chain joins TRBV7-2 and TRBJ2-2; 10 bases fit TRBD1. J was trimmed by 7 bases and V by 3 bases; bases with no gene match: 14. This CDR3 contains 18 residues. Germline V gene data show CDR1 as SGHTA and CDR2 as FQGNSA. The CDR3 DNA reads as TGTGCCAGCAGCTTGACAGGGGGCGCCGACTATGGCTACGGGGAGCTGTTTTTT. This codes for CASSLTGGADYGYGELFF.